This T cell receptor beta chain was captured by sequencing in a study of T cells in Graves' hyperthyroidism and ophthalmopathy. Study as a whole: Blood was drawn when the patient was first diagnosed and still untreated.

TCR beta CDR3 sequences were amplified from RNA transcripts. The TCR CDR3 was amplified in a first-round RT-PCR using the HTBI primer set. TCRdb called the multiplex PCR reads again in MiXCR, with one record for every CDR3 protein. The data hold 490,000 or so distinct CDR3 sequences, with around a fifth observed a single time. A NOSPECS grade of at least 4, a Clinical Activity Score of at least 3 and duration under 3 months were recorded in ophthalmopathy patients. The germline CDR1 and CDR2 sequences are MNHEY and SVGAGI. CDR3 length: 12 amino acids. The V and J ends lost 2 bases and 8 bases respectively, with 9 bases between them. In this sample, this clonotype turned up a few times.

The chain links TRBV6-5 to TRBJ1-2; D is uncertain. The sequence was obtained from a woman in her seventies with Graves' ophthalmopathy. Sequencing input: blood. The chain's CDR3 is CASSYDLSGYTF. CDR3 nucleotides: TGTGCCAGCAGTTACGATCTTTCGGGCTACACCTTC.